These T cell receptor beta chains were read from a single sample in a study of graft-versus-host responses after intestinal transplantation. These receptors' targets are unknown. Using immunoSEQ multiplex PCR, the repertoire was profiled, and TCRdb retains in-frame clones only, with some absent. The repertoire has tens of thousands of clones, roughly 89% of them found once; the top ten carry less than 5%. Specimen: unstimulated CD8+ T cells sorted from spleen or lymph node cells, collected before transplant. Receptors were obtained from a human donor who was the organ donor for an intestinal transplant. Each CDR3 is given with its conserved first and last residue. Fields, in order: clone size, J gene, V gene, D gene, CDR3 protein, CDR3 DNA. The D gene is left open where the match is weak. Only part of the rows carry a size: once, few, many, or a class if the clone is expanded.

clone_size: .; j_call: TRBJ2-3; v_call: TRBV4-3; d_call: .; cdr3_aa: CASSQEKSRDTQYF; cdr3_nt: TGCGCCAGCAGCCAAGAGAAGAGCAGGGATACGCAGTATTTT
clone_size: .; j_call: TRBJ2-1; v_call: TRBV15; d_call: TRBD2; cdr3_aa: CATSRDRTSGNEQFF; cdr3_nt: TGTGCCACCAGCAGAGATCGGACTAGCGGAAATGAGCAGTTCTTC
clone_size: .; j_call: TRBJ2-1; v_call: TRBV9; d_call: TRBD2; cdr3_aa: CASSVSGASGNEQFF; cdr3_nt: TGTGCCAGCAGCGTTAGCGGGGCCTCCGGGAATGAGCAGTTCTTC
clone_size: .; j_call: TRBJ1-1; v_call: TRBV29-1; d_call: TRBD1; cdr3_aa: CSVLWEGGAGQGALQNTEAFF; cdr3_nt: TGCAGCGTCCTCTGGGAGGGGGGGGCGGGACAGGGGGCCTTACAGAACACTGAAGCTTTCTTT
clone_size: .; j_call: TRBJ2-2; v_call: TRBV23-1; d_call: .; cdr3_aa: CASSQRRTANTGELFF; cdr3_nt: TGCGCCAGCAGTCAAAGGAGGACAGCGAACACCGGGGAGCTGTTTTTT
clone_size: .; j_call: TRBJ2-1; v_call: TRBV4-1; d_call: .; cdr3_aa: CASSPPTNDRSSYNEQFF; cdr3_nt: TGCGCCAGCAGCCCTCCGACTAACGACCGGAGCTCCTACAATGAGCAGTTCTTC
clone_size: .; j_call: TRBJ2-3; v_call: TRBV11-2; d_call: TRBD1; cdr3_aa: CASSSYRGYTQYF; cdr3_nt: TGTGCCAGCAGCTCCTACAGGGGGTATACGCAGTATTTT
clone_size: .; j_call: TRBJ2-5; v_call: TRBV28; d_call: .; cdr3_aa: CASSLGGEETQYF; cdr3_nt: TGTGCCAGCAGTTTAGGAGGGGAGGAGACCCAGTACTTC
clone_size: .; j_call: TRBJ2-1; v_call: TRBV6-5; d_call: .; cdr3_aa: CASSYHLGPREGQFF; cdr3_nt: TGTGCCAGCAGTTATCATCTTGGACCGCGTGAGGGGCAGTTCTTC
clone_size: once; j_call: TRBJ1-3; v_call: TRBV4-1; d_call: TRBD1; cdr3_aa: CASSQGDSAGNTIYF; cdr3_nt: TGCGCCAGCAGCCAAGGGGACAGTGCTGGAAACACCATATATTTT
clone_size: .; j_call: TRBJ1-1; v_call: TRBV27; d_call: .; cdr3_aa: CASSLQLRLEYTEAFF; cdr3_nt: TGTGCCAGCAGTTTACAGCTTCGTCTGGAGTACACTGAAGCTTTCTTT
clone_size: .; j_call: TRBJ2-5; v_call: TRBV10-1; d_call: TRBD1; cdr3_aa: CASSRQGAMGKETQYF; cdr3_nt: TGCGCCAGCAGCCGACAGGGGGCTATGGGAAAAGAGACCCAGTACTTC
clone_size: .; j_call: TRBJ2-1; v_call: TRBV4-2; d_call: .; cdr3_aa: CASSQADYNNEQFF; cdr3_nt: TGTGCCAGCAGCCAAGCGGACTACAACAATGAGCAGTTCTTC
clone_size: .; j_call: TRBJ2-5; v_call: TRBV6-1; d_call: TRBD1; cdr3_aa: CASSQDRGLQETQYF; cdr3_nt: TGTGCCAGCAGTCAGGACAGGGGATTACAAGAGACCCAGTACTTC
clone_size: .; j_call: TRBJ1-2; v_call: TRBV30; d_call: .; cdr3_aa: CAWGDTDGYTF; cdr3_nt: TGTGCCTGGGGGGACACCGATGGCTACACCTTC
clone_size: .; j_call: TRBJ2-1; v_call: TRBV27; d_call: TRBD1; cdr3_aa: CASSPRQGSSYNEQFF; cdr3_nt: TGTGCCAGCAGTCCTCGACAGGGGAGCTCCTACAATGAGCAGTTCTTC
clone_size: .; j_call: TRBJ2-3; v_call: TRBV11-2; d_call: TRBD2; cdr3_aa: CASRNRGGADTQYF; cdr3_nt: TGTGCCAGCAGAAACCGGGGGGGCGCAGATACGCAGTATTTT
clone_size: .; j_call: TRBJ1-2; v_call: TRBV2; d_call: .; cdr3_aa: CASSELSDGYTF; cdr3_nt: TGTGCCAGCAGTGAACTCAGCGATGGCTACACCTTC
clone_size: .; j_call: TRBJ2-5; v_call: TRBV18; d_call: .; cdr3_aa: CASSNTGQAVETQYF; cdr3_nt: TGTGCCAGCTCAAACACGGGACAAGCGGTGGAGACCCAGTACTTC
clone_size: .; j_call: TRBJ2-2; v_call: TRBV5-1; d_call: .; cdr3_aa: CASSRWTATGELFF; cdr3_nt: TGCGCCAGCAGCAGGTGGACAGCCACCGGGGAGCTGTTTTTT
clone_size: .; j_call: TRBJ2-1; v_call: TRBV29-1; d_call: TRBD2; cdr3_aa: CSVENLAGGGGEQFF; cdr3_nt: TGCAGCGTTGAAAATTTAGCGGGGGGAGGAGGTGAGCAGTTCTTC
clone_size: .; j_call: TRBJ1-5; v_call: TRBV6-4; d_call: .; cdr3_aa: CASSELNGQGHQPQHF; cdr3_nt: TGTGCCAGCAGTGAGCTAAATGGGCAGGGGCATCAGCCCCAGCATTTT
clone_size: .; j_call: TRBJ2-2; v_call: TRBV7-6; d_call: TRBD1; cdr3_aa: CASSTLTGESTGELFF; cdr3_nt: TGTGCCAGCAGCACTTTGACAGGGGAATCCACCGGGGAGCTGTTTTTT
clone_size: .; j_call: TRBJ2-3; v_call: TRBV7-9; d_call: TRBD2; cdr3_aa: CASSSPTSGGAVTQYF; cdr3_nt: TGTGCCAGCAGCTCTCCGACTAGCGGGGGGGCCGTGACGCAGTATTTT
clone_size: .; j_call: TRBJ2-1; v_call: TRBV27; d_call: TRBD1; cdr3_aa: CASSWTGSYNEQFF; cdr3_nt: TGTGCCAGCAGCTGGACAGGTAGCTACAATGAGCAGTTCTTC
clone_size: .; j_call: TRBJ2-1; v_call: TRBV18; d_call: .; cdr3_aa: CASSPYTGFTEQFF; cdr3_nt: TGTGCCAGCTCACCCTATACAGGCTTTACTGAGCAGTTCTTC
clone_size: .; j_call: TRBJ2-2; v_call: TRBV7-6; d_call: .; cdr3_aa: CASQQGSGELFF; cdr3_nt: TGTGCCAGTCAACAGGGTTCCGGGGAGCTGTTTTTT
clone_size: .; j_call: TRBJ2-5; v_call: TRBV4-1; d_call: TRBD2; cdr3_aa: CASSLGLAGGIGYQETQYF; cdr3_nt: TGCGCCAGCAGCCTAGGACTAGCGGGGGGGATAGGGTACCAAGAGACCCAGTACTTC
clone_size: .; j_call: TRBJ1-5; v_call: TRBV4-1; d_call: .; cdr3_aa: CASSPTGGVGNQPQHF; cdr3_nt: TGCGCCAGCAGCCCGACGGGAGGGGTCGGCAATCAGCCCCAGCATTTT
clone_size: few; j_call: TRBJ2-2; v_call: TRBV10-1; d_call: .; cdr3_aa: CASSGVGVPTGELFF; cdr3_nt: TGCGCCAGCAGTGGGGTAGGGGTCCCAACCGGGGAGCTGTTTTTT
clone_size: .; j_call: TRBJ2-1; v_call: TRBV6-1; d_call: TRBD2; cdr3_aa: CASSGLAGYNEQFF; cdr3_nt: TGTGCCAGCAGTGGACTAGCCGGCTACAATGAGCAGTTCTTC
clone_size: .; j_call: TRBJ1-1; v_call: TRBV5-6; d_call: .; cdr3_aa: CASANRNPGANTEAFF; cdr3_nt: TGTGCCAGCGCAAACAGGAACCCCGGTGCGAACACTGAAGCTTTCTTT